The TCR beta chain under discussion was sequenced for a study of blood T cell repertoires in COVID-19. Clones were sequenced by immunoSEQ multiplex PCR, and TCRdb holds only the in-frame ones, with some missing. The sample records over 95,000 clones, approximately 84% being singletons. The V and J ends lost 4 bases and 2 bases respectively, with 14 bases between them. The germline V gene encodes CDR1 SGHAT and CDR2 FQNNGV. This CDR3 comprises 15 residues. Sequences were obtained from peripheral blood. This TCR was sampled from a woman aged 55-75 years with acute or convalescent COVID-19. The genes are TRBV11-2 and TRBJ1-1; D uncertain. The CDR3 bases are TGTGCCAGCAGCTACACGGGGAACGCAAACACTGAAGCTTTCTTT. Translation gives CASSYTGNANTEAFF. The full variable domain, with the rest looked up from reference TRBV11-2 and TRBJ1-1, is EAGVAQSPRYKIIEKRQSVAFWCNPISGHATLYWYQQILGQGPKLLIQFQNNGVVDDSQLPKDRFSAERLKGVDSTLKIQPAKLEDSAVYLCASSYTGNANTEAFFGQGTRLTVV.